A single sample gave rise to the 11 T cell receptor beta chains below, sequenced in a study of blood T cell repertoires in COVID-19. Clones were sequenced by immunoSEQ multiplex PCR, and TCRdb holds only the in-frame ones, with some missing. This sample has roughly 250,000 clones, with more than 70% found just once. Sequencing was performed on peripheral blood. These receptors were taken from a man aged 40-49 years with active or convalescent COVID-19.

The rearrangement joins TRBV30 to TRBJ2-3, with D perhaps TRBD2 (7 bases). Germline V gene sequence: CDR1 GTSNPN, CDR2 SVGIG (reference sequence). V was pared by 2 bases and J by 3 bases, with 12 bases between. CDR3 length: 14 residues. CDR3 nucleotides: TGTGCCTGGAGTAAGGGGGAGGGAACAGATACGCAGTATTTT. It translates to CAWSKGEGTDTQYF.

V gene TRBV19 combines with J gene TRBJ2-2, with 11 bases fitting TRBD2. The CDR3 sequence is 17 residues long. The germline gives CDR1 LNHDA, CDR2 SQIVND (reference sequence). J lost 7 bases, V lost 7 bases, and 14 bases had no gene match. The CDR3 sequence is CASTRGLAGGGFGELFF. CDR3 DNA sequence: TGTGCCAGTACCCGGGGTCTAGCGGGAGGAGGGTTCGGGGAGCTGTTTTTT.

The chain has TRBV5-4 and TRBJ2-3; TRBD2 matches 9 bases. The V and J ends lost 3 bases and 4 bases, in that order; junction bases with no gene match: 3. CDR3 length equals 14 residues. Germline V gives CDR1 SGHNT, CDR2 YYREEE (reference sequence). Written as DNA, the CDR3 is TGTGCCAGCAGCTCCGGACTAGCGTCAGATACGCAGTATTTT. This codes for CASSSGLASDTQYF.

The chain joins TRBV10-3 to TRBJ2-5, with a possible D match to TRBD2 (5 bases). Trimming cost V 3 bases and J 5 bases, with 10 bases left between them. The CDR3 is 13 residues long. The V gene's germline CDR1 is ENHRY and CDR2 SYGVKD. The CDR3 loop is CAISESEVETQYF. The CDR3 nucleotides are TGTGCCATCAGTGAATCGGAGGTGGAGACCCAGTACTTC.

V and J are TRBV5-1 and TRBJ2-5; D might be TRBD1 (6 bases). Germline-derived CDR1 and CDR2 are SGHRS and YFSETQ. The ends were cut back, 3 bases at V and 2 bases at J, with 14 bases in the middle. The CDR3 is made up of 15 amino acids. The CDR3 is CASSSGTPLQETQYF. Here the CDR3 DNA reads TGCGCCAGCAGCTCCGGGACACCTCTTCAAGAGACCCAGTACTTC. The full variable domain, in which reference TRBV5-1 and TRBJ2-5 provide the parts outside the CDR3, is KAGVTQTPRYLIKTRGQQVTLSCSPISGHRSVSWYQQTPGQGLQFLFEYFSETQRNKGNFPGRFSGRQFSNSRSEMNVSTLELGDSALYLCASSSGTPLQETQYFGPGTRLLVL.

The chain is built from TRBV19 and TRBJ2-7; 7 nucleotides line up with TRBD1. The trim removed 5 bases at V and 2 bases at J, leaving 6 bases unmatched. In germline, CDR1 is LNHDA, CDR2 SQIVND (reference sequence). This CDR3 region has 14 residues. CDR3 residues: CASSLEGAPYEQYF. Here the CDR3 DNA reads TGTGCCAGTAGTCTCGAGGGGGCGCCCTACGAGCAGTACTTC.

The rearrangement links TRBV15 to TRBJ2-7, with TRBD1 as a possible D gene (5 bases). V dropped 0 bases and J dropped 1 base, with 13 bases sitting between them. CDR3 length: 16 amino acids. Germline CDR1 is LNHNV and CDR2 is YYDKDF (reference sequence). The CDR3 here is CATSRDSGIQSYEQYF. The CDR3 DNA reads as TGTGCCACCAGCAGAGATTCAGGGATTCAATCCTACGAGCAGTACTTC.

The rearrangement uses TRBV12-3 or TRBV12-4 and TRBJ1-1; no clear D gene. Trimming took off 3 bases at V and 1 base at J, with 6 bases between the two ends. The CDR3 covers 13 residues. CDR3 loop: CASSFGTNTEAFF. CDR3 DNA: TGTGCCAGCAGTTTTGGCACGAACACTGAAGCTTTCTTT.

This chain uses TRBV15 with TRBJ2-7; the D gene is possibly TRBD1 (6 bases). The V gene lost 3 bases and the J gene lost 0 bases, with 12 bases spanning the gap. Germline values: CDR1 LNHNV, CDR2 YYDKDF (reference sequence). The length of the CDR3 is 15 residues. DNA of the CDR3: TGTGCCACCAGCAGTATTAGGGGGAGCTCCTACGAGCAGTACTTC. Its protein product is CATSSIRGSSYEQYF. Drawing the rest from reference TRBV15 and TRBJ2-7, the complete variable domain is DAMVIQNPRYQVTQFGKPVTLSCSQTLNHNVMYWYQQKSSQAPKLLFHYYDKDFNNEADTPDNFQSRRPNTSFCFLDIRSPGLGDTAMYLCATSSIRGSSYEQYFGPGTRLTVT.

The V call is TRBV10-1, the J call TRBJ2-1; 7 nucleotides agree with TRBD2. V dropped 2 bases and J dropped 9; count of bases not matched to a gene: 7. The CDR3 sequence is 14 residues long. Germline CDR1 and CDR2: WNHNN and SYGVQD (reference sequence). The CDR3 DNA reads TGCGCCAGCAGTGAGATGAGGTGGGGGGGTGAGCAGTTCTTC. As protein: CASSEMRWGGEQFF.

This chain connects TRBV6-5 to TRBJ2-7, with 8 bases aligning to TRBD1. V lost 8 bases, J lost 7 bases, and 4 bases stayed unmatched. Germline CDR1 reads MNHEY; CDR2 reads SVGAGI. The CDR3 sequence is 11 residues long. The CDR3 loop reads CASSGQGEQYF. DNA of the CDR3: TGTGCCAGCTCAGGACAGGGAGAGCAGTACTTC.